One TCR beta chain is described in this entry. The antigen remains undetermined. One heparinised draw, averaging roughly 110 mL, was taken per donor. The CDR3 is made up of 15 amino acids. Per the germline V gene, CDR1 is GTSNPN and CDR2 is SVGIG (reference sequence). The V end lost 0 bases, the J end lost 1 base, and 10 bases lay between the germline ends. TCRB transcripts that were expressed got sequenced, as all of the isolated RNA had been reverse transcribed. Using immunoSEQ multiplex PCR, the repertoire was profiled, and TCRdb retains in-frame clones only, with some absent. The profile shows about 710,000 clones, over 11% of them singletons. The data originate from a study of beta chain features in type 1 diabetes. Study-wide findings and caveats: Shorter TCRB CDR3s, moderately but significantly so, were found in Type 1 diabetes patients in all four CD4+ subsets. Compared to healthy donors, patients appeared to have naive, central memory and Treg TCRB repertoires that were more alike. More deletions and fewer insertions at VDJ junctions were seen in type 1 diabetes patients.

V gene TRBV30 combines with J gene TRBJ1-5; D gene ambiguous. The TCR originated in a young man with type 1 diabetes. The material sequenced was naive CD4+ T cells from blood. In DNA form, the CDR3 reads TGTGCCTGGAGTGTATCTCCGAGAAGCAATCAGCCCCAGCATTTT. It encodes CAWSVSPRSNQPQHF.